These 2 T cell receptor beta chains originate from one sample sequenced in a study of beta chain features in type 1 diabetes. The study, taken as a whole, reports: Within each of all four CD4+ subsets, Type 1 diabetes patients had TCRB CDR3s that were moderately but significantly shorter.

Their cognate antigens are unknown. The entirety of the isolated RNA underwent reverse transcription, so expressed TCRB transcripts were sequenced. TCRdb keeps only in-frame clones here, not all; method: immunoSEQ multiplex PCR. In the table there are 600,000 to 750,000 clones, around 12% of which are singletons. Sequencing was carried out using naive CD4+ T cells from blood. The receptor set was obtained from a man aged 25 to 40 with type 1 diabetes.

This clone has a handful of counts. This sequence joins TRBV7-2 and TRBJ2-5; D gene ambiguous. This CDR3 spans 13 amino acids. Germline values: CDR1 SGHTA, CDR2 FQGNSA. The V gene lost 5 bases and the J gene lost 5 bases, with 12 bases spanning the gap. The chain's CDR3 is CASSLPYGETQYF. CDR3 coding DNA: TGTGCCAGCAGCCTACCTTACGGGGAGACCCAGTACTTC.

This clone has a handful of counts. This chain joins TRBV9 and TRBJ1-1; D unclear. The ends were cut back, 4 bases at V and 1 base at J, with 17 bases in the middle. The CDR3 runs to 16 residues. CDR1 and CDR2 (germline): SGDLS, YYNGEE. Written as DNA, the CDR3 is TGTGCCAGCAGCCCCATCAATTCCCGTTGGAACACTGAAGCTTTCTTT. This translates into CASSPINSRWNTEAFF.